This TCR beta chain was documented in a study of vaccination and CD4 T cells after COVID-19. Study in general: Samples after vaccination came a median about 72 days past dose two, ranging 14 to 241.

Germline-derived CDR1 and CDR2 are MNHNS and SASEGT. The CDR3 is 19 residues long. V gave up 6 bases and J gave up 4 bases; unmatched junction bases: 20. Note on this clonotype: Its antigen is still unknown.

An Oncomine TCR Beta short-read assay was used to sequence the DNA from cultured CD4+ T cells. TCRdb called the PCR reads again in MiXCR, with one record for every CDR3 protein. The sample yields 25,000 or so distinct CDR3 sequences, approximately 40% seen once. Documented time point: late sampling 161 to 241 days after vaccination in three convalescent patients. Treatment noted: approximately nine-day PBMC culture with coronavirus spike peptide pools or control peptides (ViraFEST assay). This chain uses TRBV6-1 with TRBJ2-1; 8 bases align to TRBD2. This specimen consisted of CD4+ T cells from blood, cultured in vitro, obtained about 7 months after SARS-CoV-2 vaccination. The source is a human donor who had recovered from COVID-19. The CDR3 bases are TGTGCCAGCAGCCGAACAGGGTTTAGGACTAGCCCAGAGTACAATGAGCAGTTCTTC. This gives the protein CASSRTGFRTSPEYNEQFF.